These T cell receptor beta chains were read from a single sample in a study of siplizumab effects on memory and regulatory T cells. Measured with immunoSEQ multiplex PCR; TCRdb has only the in-frame clones, and not every one. The table records roughly 80,000 clones, 87% of them present only once. Source material: Tregs sorted from blood. The source of these receptors is a human donor in good health. The CDR3 runs from the conserved cysteine through the conserved F or W. The order of the fields is D gene, clone size, J gene, V gene, CDR3 protein, CDR3 DNA. D genes are given only for firm matches. Size values are once, few and many counts, or a class for expanded clones, and some rows have none.

. once TRBJ1-2 TRBV7-9 CASSPWGITNYGYTF TGTGCCAGCAGCCCCTGGGGTATTACTAACTATGGCTACACCTTC
. . TRBJ2-5 TRBV5-1 CASSFLVESWETQYF TGCGCCAGCAGCTTTTTAGTTGAGTCTTGGGAGACCCAGTACTTC
TRBD2 medium-sized TRBJ2-7 TRBV19 CASMVRGGYEQYF TGTGCCAGTATGGTGCGGGGGGGATACGAGCAGTACTTC
. . TRBJ1-2 TRBV11-1 CASSLEQTYGYTF TGTGCCAGCAGCTTAGAACAGACCTATGGCTACACCTTC
TRBD2 . TRBJ2-3 TRBV9 CASSVSSGGALADTQYF TGTGCCAGCAGCGTTTCGAGCGGGGGGGCGTTGGCAGATACGCAGTATTTT
TRBD1 . TRBJ1-2 TRBV7-9 CASSYTGTENYGYTF TGTGCCAGCAGCTATACCGGGACAGAGAACTATGGCTACACCTTC
TRBD1 . TRBJ1-1 TRBV4-3 CASSLIQGYTEAFF TGCGCCAGCAGCCTCATACAGGGGTACACTGAAGCTTTCTTT
TRBD1 . TRBJ2-7 TRBV6-5 CASSYRRGQGYEQYF TGTGCCAGCAGTTACCGACGGGGACAGGGCTACGAGCAGTACTTC
. . TRBJ1-6 TRBV11-2 CASSLISDSPLHF TGTGCCAGCAGCTTAATATCCGATTCACCCCTCCACTTT
. . TRBJ2-3 TRBV5-4 CASSLPGVVRDTQYF TGTGCCAGCAGCTTGCCGGGGGTGGTTCGGGATACGCAGTATTTT
TRBD2 few TRBJ2-5 TRBV11-2 CASSLGGGSSETQYF TGTGCCAGCAGCTTAGGGGGGGGGAGTTCAGAGACCCAGTACTTC
. . TRBJ2-1 TRBV10-3 CAISELGVQFF TGTGCCATCAGTGAGCTGGGTGTGCAGTTCTTC
. . TRBJ1-1 TRBV4-2 CASSQDGGRGNTEAFF TGTGCCAGCAGCCAAGATGGAGGGAGGGGGAACACTGAAGCTTTCTTT
. . TRBJ1-2 TRBV4-1 CASSVVMGGGYTF TGCGCCAGCAGTGTCGTCATGGGGGGCGGCTACACCTTC
TRBD2 . TRBJ2-2 TRBV11-2 CASSFSGGYTGELFF TGTGCCAGCAGCTTTAGCGGGGGATACACCGGGGAGCTGTTTTTT
. . TRBJ2-5 TRBV5-6 CASSWGRVETQYF TGTGCCAGCAGCTGGGGCAGGGTGGAGACCCAGTACTTC
. . TRBJ2-3 TRBV11-2 CASSHWGGDTQYF TGTGCCAGCAGCCACTGGGGCGGGGATACGCAGTATTTT
. few TRBJ2-6 TRBV5-1 CASTPGSGANVLTF TGCGCCAGCACCCCAGGGTCTGGGGCCAACGTCCTGACTTTC
. many TRBJ1-2 TRBV15 CATSPRRAGGYTF TGTGCCACCAGCCCCCGCAGGGCGGGTGGCTACACCTTC
. . TRBJ2-3 TRBV11-2 CASSPSRVPDTQYF TGTGCCAGCAGCCCAAGCAGGGTCCCAGATACGCAGTATTTT
. . TRBJ1-4 TRBV27 CASSFRRVGDVTEKLFF TGTGCCAGCAGTTTTCGACGGGTCGGGGATGTTACTGAAAAACTGTTTTTT
TRBD1 . TRBJ1-2 TRBV19 CASRGTGYLYGYTF TGTGCCAGTAGGGGGACAGGGTACCTTTATGGCTACACCTTC
. . TRBJ1-1 TRBV19 CASSGRENTEAFF TGTGCCAGTAGTGGGAGGGAGAACACTGAAGCTTTCTTT
. . TRBJ2-4 TRBV7-8 CASSLSGTLNIQYF TGTGCCAGCAGCTTATCCGGGACTCTAAACATTCAGTACTTC
. few TRBJ1-6 TRBV4-1 CASSQDSRVGSYNSPLHF TGCGCCAGCAGCCAAGACTCTAGGGTCGGATCCTATAATTCACCCCTCCACTTT
. . TRBJ2-4 TRBV28 CASSFPGAKNIQYF TGTGCCAGCAGTTTTCCCGGAGCCAAAAACATTCAGTACTTC
. . TRBJ1-2 TRBV13 CASSFRAEYGYTF TGTGCCAGCAGTTTTAGGGCCGAATATGGCTACACCTTC
TRBD1 . TRBJ1-2 TRBV5-6 CASSLDRDYGYTF TGTGCCAGCAGTTTAGACAGGGACTATGGCTACACCTTC
TRBD2 . TRBJ2-3 TRBV6-4 CAHPKTSGGARTDTQYF TGTGCCCACCCTAAGACTAGCGGGGGGGCGAGGACAGATACGCAGTATTTT
. . TRBJ2-3 TRBV5-1 CASSLVISTDTQYF TGCGCCAGCAGCTTGGTAATTTCCACAGATACGCAGTATTTT
. once TRBJ1-2 TRBV4-3 CASSQVNVGFNYGYTF TGCGCCAGCAGCCAAGTTAACGTCGGTTTTAACTATGGCTACACCTTC
. . TRBJ1-1 TRBV6-5 CASTRTGTRWEAFF TGTGCCAGCACCAGAACCGGGACCCGATGGGAAGCTTTCTTT
TRBD2 . TRBJ2-3 TRBV5-1 CASSWSYTSGGTTDTQYF TGCGCCAGCAGCTGGAGTTACACTAGCGGGGGGACCACAGATACGCAGTATTTT
. . TRBJ2-1 TRBV5-4 CASSGTGSSYNEQFF TGTGCCAGCAGCGGTACAGGGAGCTCCTACAATGAGCAGTTCTTC
TRBD2 . TRBJ2-1 TRBV19 CASSRGGLAGGTTEQFF TGTGCCAGTAGTAGAGGAGGACTAGCGGGGGGGACCACTGAGCAGTTCTTC
TRBD1 . TRBJ2-1 TRBV7-3 CASSLSGTEYNEQFF TGTGCCAGCAGCTTATCGGGGACAGAATACAATGAGCAGTTCTTC
TRBD1 . TRBJ1-5 TRBV19 CASRGPGQGLYPQHF TGTGCCAGTAGGGGGCCGGGACAGGGGTTATATCCCCAGCATTTT
. . TRBJ1-6 TRBV19 CASSSPGGQSPLHF TGTGCCAGTAGTAGCCCCGGTGGGCAATCACCCCTCCACTTT
. . TRBJ2-5 TRBV7-9 CASSGSFRQQETQYF TGTGCCAGCAGCGGCTCATTTCGACAGCAAGAGACCCAGTACTTC
TRBD1 . TRBJ2-7 TRBV5-1 CASSSLTGDGYEQYF TGCGCCAGCAGCTCGCTAACAGGGGATGGATACGAGCAGTACTTC
. . TRBJ1-2 TRBV5-4 CASSLITGFYTF TGTGCCAGCAGCCTGATCACAGGGTTCTACACCTTC
. . TRBJ1-4 TRBV30 CAWNREANEKLFF TGTGCCTGGAACAGGGAGGCTAATGAAAAACTGTTTTTT
. . TRBJ1-2 TRBV5-1 CASSLSQGGGYTF TGCGCCAGCAGCTTGTCCCAGGGAGGTGGCTACACCTTC
. once TRBJ2-3 TRBV6-6 CASSGPGISDTQYF TGTGCCAGCAGTGGCCCGGGGATATCGGATACGCAGTATTTT
TRBD1 . TRBJ2-5 TRBV2 CASSVRTGFKGTQYF TGTGCCAGCAGTGTTAGGACAGGGTTCAAGGGGACCCAGTACTTC
TRBD1 . TRBJ1-2 TRBV5-4 CASSATGGRYGYTF TGTGCCAGCAGCGCAACAGGGGGCCGGTATGGCTACACCTTC
TRBD1 . TRBJ1-2 TRBV7-2 CASSSRVSGTDGYTF TGTGCCAGCAGCTCCAGAGTCTCCGGGACAGATGGCTACACCTTC
. . TRBJ2-6 TRBV10-3 CAISESGANVLTF TGTGCCATCAGTGAGTCTGGGGCCAACGTCCTGACTTTC
TRBD1 . TRBJ1-1 TRBV12-5 CASGPRGMNTEAFF TGTGCTAGTGGTCCCAGGGGGATGAACACTGAAGCTTTCTTT